This T cell receptor (beta chain) stems from a study of cytomegalovirus exposure and HLA in healthy donors. The overall study: Later analysis reported that the 110 or so validation repertoires shared the platform of the approximately 670 first-cohort repertoires.

CDR1 is LGHNA, CDR2 YNFKEQ, per germline. The CDR3 totals 16 residues. The junction had 6 bases not matched to a gene; V was cut back by 0 bases and J by 5 bases. Sequencing was performed with immunoSEQ multiplex PCR; in TCRdb, only in-frame clones are kept and a portion is missing. In the table there are tens of thousands of clones, around 90% of which are singletons. This sequence was found in a woman aged 18-30 years in good health and CMV-seronegative. The sample was PBMCs. V usage is TRBV4-2 and J usage is TRBJ1-4; TRBD1 aligns across 7 bases. The CDR3 nucleotides are TGTGCCAGCAGCCAAGATCCCAGGGGGACCAATGAAAAACTGTTTTTT. This translates into CASSQDPRGTNEKLFF.